This TCR beta chain derives from a study of identifying expanded T cells in peripheral blood. Clones were sequenced by immunoSEQ multiplex PCR, and TCRdb holds only the in-frame ones, with some missing. The sample carries tens of thousands of clones, 80% to 90% recorded once. Deletions cut 1 base from V and 4 bases from J, with 14 bases between. The germline gives CDR1 SGHAT, CDR2 FQNNGV. The CDR3 is 15 residues long. The sample was blood. The sequence was obtained from a person between 18 and 75 years old in good health. The chain has TRBV11-2 and TRBJ2-7; weak D call: TRBD1 (6 bases). CDR3 bases: TGTGCCAGCAGCTTAGCCGCGAGGGGGTGGTACGAGCAGTACTTC. Translating it yields CASSLAARGWYEQYF. Drawing the rest from reference TRBV11-2 and TRBJ2-7, the complete variable domain is EAGVAQSPRYKIIEKRQSVAFWCNPISGHATLYWYQQILGQGPKLLIQFQNNGVVDDSQLPKDRFSAERLKGVDSTLKIQPAKLEDSAVYLCASSLAARGWYEQYFGPGTRLTVT.